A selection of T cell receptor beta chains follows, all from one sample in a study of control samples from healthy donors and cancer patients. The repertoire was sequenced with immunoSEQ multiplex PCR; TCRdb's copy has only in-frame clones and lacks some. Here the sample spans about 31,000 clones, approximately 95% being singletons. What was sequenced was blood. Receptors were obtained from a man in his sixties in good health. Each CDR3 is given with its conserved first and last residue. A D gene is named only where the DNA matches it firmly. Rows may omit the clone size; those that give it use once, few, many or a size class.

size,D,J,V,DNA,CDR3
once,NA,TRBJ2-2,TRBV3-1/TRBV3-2,TGTGCCAGCAGCCAAGTTCTTGCCACCGGGGAGCTGTTTTTT,CASSQVLATGELFF
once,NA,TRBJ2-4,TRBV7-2,TGTGCCAGCAGCTTACTGGGTAAAAACATTCAGTACTTC,CASSLLGKNIQYF
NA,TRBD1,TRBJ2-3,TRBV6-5,TGTGCCAGCAGTCGGGACAGGGAGCGTACGCAGTATTTT,CASSRDRERTQYF
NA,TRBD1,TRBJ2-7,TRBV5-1,TGCGCCAGCAGGGCCGGGACAGGGGCCTACGAGCAGTACTTC,CASRAGTGAYEQYF
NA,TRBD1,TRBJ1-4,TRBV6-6,TGTGCCAGCTGTAAGGCCCAGGGGGCTTATGAAAAACTGTTTTTT,CASCKAQGAYEKLFF
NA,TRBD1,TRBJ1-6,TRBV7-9,TGTGCCAGCAGCGGACAGGTCAATAATTCACCCCTCCACTTT,CASSGQVNNSPLHF
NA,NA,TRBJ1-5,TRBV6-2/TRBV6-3,TGTGCCAGCAGTTACCCCGGCGGGGTCGGTCAGCCCCAGCATTTT,CASSYPGGVGQPQHF
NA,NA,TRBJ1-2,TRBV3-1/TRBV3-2,TGTGCCAGCAGCCAAGCCGGTGGCTACACCTTC,CASSQAGGYTF
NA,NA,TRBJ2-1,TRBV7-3,TGTGCCAGCAGCTTAGCGGTGTCCTCTGAGCAGTTCTTC,CASSLAVSSEQFF
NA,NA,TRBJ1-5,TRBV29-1,TGCAGCGACAGGGAGAGGCAGCCCCAGCATTTT,CSDRERQPQHF
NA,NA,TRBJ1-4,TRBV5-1,TGCGCCAGCAGCCCGACAACTAATGAAAAACTGTTTTTT,CASSPTTNEKLFF
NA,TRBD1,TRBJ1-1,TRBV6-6,TGTGCCAGCAGGTCCGGGACAGGCCTGAACACTGAAGCTTTCTTT,CASRSGTGLNTEAFF
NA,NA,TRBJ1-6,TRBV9,TGTGCCAGCAGCACCGACACAGGGATCAGTTCACCCCTCCACTTT,CASSTDTGISSPLHF